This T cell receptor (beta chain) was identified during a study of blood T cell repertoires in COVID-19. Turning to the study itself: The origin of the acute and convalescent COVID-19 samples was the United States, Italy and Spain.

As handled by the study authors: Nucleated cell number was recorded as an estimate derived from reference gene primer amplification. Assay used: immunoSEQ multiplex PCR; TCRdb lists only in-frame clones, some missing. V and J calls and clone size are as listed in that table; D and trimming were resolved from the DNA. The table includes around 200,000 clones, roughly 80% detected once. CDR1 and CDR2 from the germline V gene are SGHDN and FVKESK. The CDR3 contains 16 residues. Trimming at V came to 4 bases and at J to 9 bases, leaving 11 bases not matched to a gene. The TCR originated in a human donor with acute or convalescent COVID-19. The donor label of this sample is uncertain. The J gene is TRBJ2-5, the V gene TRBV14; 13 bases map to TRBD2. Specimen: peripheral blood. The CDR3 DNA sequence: TGTGCCAGCAGCCCAAGACTAGCGGGGGGACTCACGGCCCAGTACTTC. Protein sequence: CASSPRLAGGLTAQYF.